Shown below are 6 T cell receptor beta chains from a single sample sequenced in a study of T cell repertoires in breast cancer. An expanded emulsion RT-PCR with primers for all TCR V genes paired CD8+ T cell chains. A second nested PCR with blocking oligonucleotides suppressed unpaired genes. Via MiXCR, TCRdb re-called the emulsion pairing reads, giving one row per CDR3 protein. The sample includes roughly 40,000 distinct CDR3 sequences, roughly 42% of them seen just once. Material: CD8+ T cells. The origin of the receptors is a pool of human donors with breast cancer or a healthy control (not recorded which).

About this clonotype itself: Given a much more abundant clone one base away, this may be a read error. This chain links TRBV7-9 with TRBJ1-1; no reliable D call. The CDR3 runs 14 residues. The germline V gene has CDR1 SEHNR and CDR2 FQNEAQ (reference sequence). The CDR3 reads CASSKTLADTGAFF. CDR3 bases: TGTGCCAGCAGCAAAACCTTAGCCGATACTGGAGCTTTCTTT.

This chain links TRBV12-5 with TRBJ2-1, with no clear D. This CDR3 spans 14 amino acids. Trimming removed 8 bases from V and 4 bases from J, with 15 bases in between. The germline gives CDR1 LGHNT, CDR2 FRNRAP. The CDR3 loop reads CASLLFEAYNEQFF. The CDR3 bases are TGTGCTAGTCTCTTATTCGAGGCATACAATGAGCAGTTCTTC.

A word on this clonotype: This sequence may be a read error, since a much larger clone differs from it by one base. This rearrangement joins TRBV27 to TRBJ1-1; no clear D gene. The CDR3 is made up of 15 amino acids. Per the germline V gene, CDR1 is MNHEY and CDR2 is SMNVEV (reference sequence). For the CDR3, the DNA is TGTGCCGGCAGCAGAAGAACTAGTCTCAACACTGAAGCTTTCTTT. The encoded protein is CAGSRRTSLNTEAFF.

This clonotype was seen a handful of times. V gene TRBV4-2 combines with J gene TRBJ2-7; D may be TRBD2 (5 bases). V dropped 0 bases and J dropped 6 bases, with 18 bases sitting between them. Germline assignment: CDR1 LGHNA and CDR2 YNFKEQ. This CDR3 comprises 16 residues. CDR3 nucleotides: TGTGCCAGCAGCCAAGATTCTGGGGTAACTGCGGGCGAGCAGTACTTC. Translating gives CASSQDSGVTAGEQYF.

The chain uses TRBV2 and TRBJ1-6; D is uncertain. CDR3 length equals 14 residues. Germline CDR1 reads SNHLY; CDR2 reads FYNNEI. V was trimmed by 7 bases and J by 7 bases, leaving 14 bases between them. This CDR3 is CASIWEQTNSPLHF. In DNA form, the CDR3 reads TGTGCCAGCATCTGGGAACAGACAAATTCACCCCTCCACTTT.

Notes on this clonotype: This may be a read error: a much more frequent sequence differs by one nucleotide. J is TRBJ2-1 and V is TRBV6-2 or TRBV6-3, with D possibly matching TRBD2 (5 bases). Germline V gene sequence: CDR1 MNHEY, CDR2 SVGEGT. CDR3 size: 15 residues. The V gene lost 6 bases and the J gene lost 0 bases, with 12 bases spanning the gap. The CDR3 reads CASRQSGPSYNEQFF. DNA of the CDR3: TGTGCCAGCAGGCAAAGCGGCCCCTCCTACAATGAGCAGTTCTTC.